These 8 T cell receptor beta chains originate from one sample sequenced in a study of neurological immune-mediated disorders. TCRdb re-analysed the 5' RACE reads in MiXCR, keeping a single row per CDR3 protein. The sample has tens of thousands of distinct CDR3 sequences; 3% to 4% are singletons. Source material: PBMCs. Receptors were obtained from a man aged 35 to 55 with multiple sclerosis.

At least ten counts were recorded for this clonotype. The chain recombines TRBV4-1 with TRBJ1-1; no firm D call. The germline CDR1 and CDR2 sequences are MGHRA and YSYEKL. Trimming pared 5 bases from V and 3 bases from J, leaving 13 bases between. This CDR3 is 14 amino acids long. The DNA for the CDR3 is TGCGCCAGCAGCTTGCGCGGCGGGGACACTGAAGCTTTCTTT. This gives the protein CASSLRGGDTEAFF.

This clonotype occurred many times. The V gene is TRBV12-3 or TRBV12-4, the J gene TRBJ2-2; D gene uncertain. V shed 8 bases and J shed 1 base, with 11 bases lying between them. The CDR3 sequence is 14 residues long. The CDR3 region has the DNA TGTGCCAGCTCCTTCTACGAGAACACCGGGGAGCTGTTTTTT. The encoded protein is CASSFYENTGELFF.

This clonotype came up many times. The rearrangement uses TRBV18 and TRBJ2-1, with D maybe TRBD1 (6 bases). From germline, CDR1 is KGHSH and CDR2 LQKENI. There are 13 residues in the CDR3. V gave up 2 bases and J gave up 8 bases, with 10 bases separating them. This CDR3 is CASSPNRDDEQFF. The CDR3, as DNA: TGTGCCAGCTCACCAAACAGGGACGATGAGCAGTTCTTC.

This clonotype has more than one count but fewer than ten. In nucleotides, the CDR3 is TGTGCCAGCACCCTATGGGGTTCCTCTCAGCCCCAGCATTTT. Protein: CASTLWGSSQPQHF. The V gene is TRBV19, the J gene TRBJ1-5; D remains ambiguous. Germline loops: CDR1 LNHDA, CDR2 SQIVND (reference sequence). The CDR3 consists of 14 residues. V was clipped by 9 bases and J by 6 bases, with 18 bases between them.

This clonotype was seen repeatedly, ten times or more. This chain joins TRBV20-1 and TRBJ2-3, with D tentatively TRBD1 (6 bases). V was clipped by 1 base and J by 10 bases, with 24 bases between them. Looked up from germline, CDR1 is DFQATT and CDR2 is SNEGSKA (reference sequence). The CDR3 sequence is 16 residues long. The CDR3 protein is CSARVAFPNREAAQYF. The CDR3 nucleotides read TGCAGTGCTAGAGTGGCCTTCCCAAACAGGGAAGCTGCGCAGTATTTT.

In this sample, this clonotype turned up many times. The chain joins TRBV5-4 to TRBJ2-7; TRBD2 matches 12 bases. The CDR3 is 16 amino acids. Germline CDR1 and CDR2: SGHNT and YYREEE (reference sequence). The trim removed 5 bases at V and 2 bases at J, leaving 8 bases unmatched. CDR3: CASSRTSGGSTYEQYF. The CDR3 nucleotides are TGTGCCAGCAGTCGAACTAGCGGGGGGTCGACCTACGAGCAGTACTTC.

This clonotype has ten or more counts. This chain joins TRBV5-1 and TRBJ2-7, with 10 bases that match TRBD1. CDR3 length: 16 residues. Germline V gene sequence: CDR1 SGHRS, CDR2 YFSETQ. The V gene end was trimmed by 1 base and the J gene end by 5 bases; junction bases not matched to a gene: 9. The CDR3 loop reads CASSLFLGTGDHEQYF. DNA for the CDR3: TGCGCCAGCAGCTTGTTCCTCGGGACAGGGGACCACGAGCAGTACTTC.

This clonotype was observed a few times. The rearrangement uses TRBV19 and TRBJ2-7, with 12 bases lining up with TRBD2. This CDR3 has 13 residues. Germline values: CDR1 LNHDA, CDR2 SQIVND (reference sequence). V trimming: 11 bases; J trimming: 5 bases; junction bases outside the gene matches: 7. The CDR3: CASRGLAGNEQYF. The CDR3 DNA is TGTGCCTCCAGAGGACTAGCGGGGAACGAGCAGTACTTC.